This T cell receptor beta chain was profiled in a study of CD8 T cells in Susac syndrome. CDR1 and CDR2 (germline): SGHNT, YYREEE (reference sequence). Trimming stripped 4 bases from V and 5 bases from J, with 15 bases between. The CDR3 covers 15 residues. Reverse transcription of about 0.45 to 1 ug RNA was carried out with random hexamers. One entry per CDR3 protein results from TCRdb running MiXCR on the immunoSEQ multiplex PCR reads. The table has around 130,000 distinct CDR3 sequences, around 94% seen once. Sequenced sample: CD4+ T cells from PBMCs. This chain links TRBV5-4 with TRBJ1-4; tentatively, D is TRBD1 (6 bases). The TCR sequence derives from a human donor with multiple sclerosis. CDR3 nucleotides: TGTGCCAGCAGCCCCGGACAGAGGGAGAATGAAAAACTGTTTTTT. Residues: CASSPGQRENEKLFF.